These T cell receptor beta chains were read from a single sample in a study of blood T cell repertoires in COVID-19. Sequencing was performed with immunoSEQ multiplex PCR; in TCRdb, only in-frame clones are kept and a portion is missing. The sample lists some 170,000 clones, 70% to 90% occurring once. The sequenced sample was peripheral blood. The receptors come from a human donor in a cohort sampled during active COVID-19. CDR3s include the opening cysteine and the closing phenylalanine or tryptophan. The D gene is left open where the match is weak. The listing skips clone size in some rows; elsewhere it reads once, few, many or a size class.

>TRBJ2-7|TRBV29-1|TRBD2|-
CSVTIPGGRSLEQYF
TGCAGCGTAACTATACCGGGGGGTCGGAGCCTCGAGCAGTACTTC
>TRBJ2-7|TRBV3-1/TRBV3-2|TRBD2|-
CASSQGLAGGPSYEQYF
TGTGCCAGCAGCCAAGGGCTAGCGGGAGGGCCTTCCTACGAGCAGTACTTC
>TRBJ2-1|TRBV5-3|TRBD1|few
CARSCTGGEENEQFF
TGTGCCAGAAGCTGTACAGGGGGCGAGGAGAATGAGCAGTTCTTC
>TRBJ1-1|TRBV3-1/TRBV3-2|-|-
CASSQGEGRTEAFF
TGTGCCAGCAGCCAAGGCGAGGGTCGCACTGAAGCTTTCTTT
>TRBJ1-2|TRBV7-9|-|-
CASSFDREYTF
TGTGCCAGCAGCTTCGATAGGGAGTACACCTTC
>TRBJ1-1|TRBV7-9|-|-
CASSWALSNTEAFF
TGTGCCAGCAGCTGGGCCTTGAGCAACACTGAAGCTTTCTTT
>TRBJ1-1|TRBV29-1|-|-
CSAPGAGRNTEAFF
TGCAGCGCCCCCGGTGCAGGAAGGAACACTGAAGCTTTCTTT
>TRBJ2-1|TRBV6-6|-|-
CASRELPGNEQFF
TGTGCCAGCAGGGAGCTCCCCGGCAATGAGCAGTTCTTC
>TRBJ2-3|TRBV3-1/TRBV3-2|-|-
CASSQVRSFSTDTQYF
TGTGCCAGCAGCCAAGTCCGCAGTTTTAGCACAGATACGCAGTATTTT
>TRBJ2-3|TRBV5-1|-|-
CASVRTESSTDTQYF
TGCGCCAGCGTAAGGACTGAGTCGAGCACAGATACGCAGTATTTT
>TRBJ2-1|TRBV9|TRBD2|-
CASSGGTSGRGSSYNEQFF
TGTGCCAGCAGCGGCGGGACTAGCGGGAGGGGAAGCTCCTACAATGAGCAGTTCTTC
>TRBJ2-7|TRBV6-2/TRBV6-3|TRBD1|once
CASSKYSRQGVYEQYF
TGTGCCAGCAGCAAATACTCGAGACAGGGGGTCTACGAGCAGTACTTC
>TRBJ2-3|TRBV10-1|-|once
CASGDSTSTDTQYF
TGCGCCAGCGGAGACAGTACTAGCACAGATACGCAGTATTTT
>TRBJ1-5|TRBV20-1|-|few
CSASSGVQPQHF
TGCAGTGCTAGTTCCGGGGTTCAGCCCCAGCATTTT
>TRBJ1-2|TRBV10-3|-|few
CAISESVRVGGYTF
TGTGCCATCAGTGAGTCGGTCAGGGTCGGCGGCTACACCTTC
>TRBJ2-7|TRBV6-5|TRBD1|-
CASSTDRVHEQYF
TGTGCCAGCAGTACCGACAGGGTTCACGAGCAGTACTTC
>TRBJ2-7|TRBV7-9|-|-
CASSQLLGRSPYEQYF
TGTGCCAGCAGCCAACTCTTGGGGAGAAGTCCCTACGAGCAGTACTTC
>TRBJ2-7|TRBV13|-|-
CASSRWTSTYEQYF
TGTGCCAGCAGCCGCTGGACTTCAACCTACGAGCAGTACTTC
>TRBJ2-2|TRBV2|TRBD2|-
CASSSSGNTGELFF
TGTGCCAGCAGCTCTAGCGGCAACACCGGGGAGCTGTTTTTT
>TRBJ2-3|TRBV3-1/TRBV3-2|-|-
CASSQIGTQSYDTQYF
TGTGCCAGCAGCCAAATTGGGACTCAGTCGTACGATACGCAGTATTTT
>TRBJ2-3|TRBV2|-|-
CASTPIGRDTQYF
TGTGCCAGCACCCCGATCGGTAGAGATACGCAGTATTTT
>TRBJ2-7|TRBV5-4|TRBD2|-
CAYSLLAESYEQYF
TGTGCCTACAGCCTACTAGCGGAGTCCTACGAGCAGTACTTC
>TRBJ1-2|TRBV7-8|-|-
CASSPAQGTFYGYTF
TGTGCCAGCAGCCCTGCCCAGGGCACCTTCTATGGCTACACCTTC
>TRBJ1-1|TRBV3-1/TRBV3-2|-|few
CASRDYGRPEAFF
TGTGCCAGCCGGGACTACGGGCGCCCTGAAGCTTTCTTT
>TRBJ2-5|TRBV7-2|-|-
CASSQQETQYF
TGTGCCAGCAGCCAGCAAGAGACCCAGTACTTC
>TRBJ2-5|TRBV7-2|-|few
CASSFRETQYF
TGTGCCAGCAGCTTCCGGGAGACCCAGTACTTC
>TRBJ2-3|TRBV2|TRBD2|-
CASTGLAGGTDTQYF
TGTGCCAGCACCGGACTAGCGGGGGGCACAGATACGCAGTATTTT
>TRBJ2-1|TRBV12-2|-|-
CASRLLRRTSGREGEQFF
TGTGCAAGTCGCTTATTGAGGCGGACTAGCGGGAGGGAGGGTGAGCAGTTCTTC
>TRBJ2-1|TRBV18|TRBD2|-
CASSPRLAGFYNEQFF
TGTGCCAGCTCACCACGGCTAGCGGGATTTTACAATGAGCAGTTCTTC
>TRBJ2-1|TRBV19|-|-
CASSFGQGLNEQFF
TGTGCCAGTAGTTTTGGGCAGGGGCTCAATGAGCAGTTCTTC
>TRBJ2-1|TRBV24-1|TRBD1|-
CATSDPGTGDNEQFF
TGTGCCACCAGTGACCCAGGGACAGGCGACAATGAGCAGTTCTTC
>TRBJ1-5|TRBV19|-|-
CASRYSNQPQHF
TGTGCCAGCAGGTATAGCAATCAGCCCCAGCATTTT
>TRBJ1-4|TRBV15|-|-
CATSRDVRKLFF
TGTGCCACCAGCAGAGATGTGAGAAAACTGTTTTTT
>TRBJ1-5|TRBV5-6|-|-
CASSRTGWDQPQHF
TGTGCCAGCAGCCGAACAGGATGGGATCAGCCCCAGCATTTT
>TRBJ1-6|TRBV10-3|TRBD1|many
CAISEHLTGAPGSPLHF
TGTGCCATCAGTGAACACCTGACAGGGGCCCCAGGGTCACCCCTCCACTTT
>TRBJ2-7|TRBV5-3|-|few
CARSLSYEQYF
TGTGCCAGAAGCCTTTCCTACGAGCAGTACTTC
>TRBJ2-2|TRBV6-4|-|once
CASSAQGRTTGELFF
TGTGCCAGCAGTGCACAGGGAAGGACCACCGGGGAGCTGTTTTTT
>TRBJ2-7|TRBV6-5|TRBD1|-
CASSYLPDRGEQYF
TGTGCCAGCAGTTACTTACCGGACAGGGGCGAGCAGTACTTC
>TRBJ2-1|TRBV7-6|-|-
CASSAPAGLAVNEQFF
TGTGCCAGCAGCGCCCCAGCGGGTCTAGCAGTCAATGAGCAGTTCTTC
>TRBJ2-1|TRBV28|-|-
CASSRQGTEQFF
TGTGCCAGCAGTCGCCAGGGTACTGAGCAGTTCTTC
>TRBJ1-1|TRBV28|-|-
CASSSQVDRLRGTMNTEAFF
TGTGCCAGCAGTTCCCAAGTGGATCGGCTTCGCGGAACAATGAACACTGAAGCTTTCTTT
>TRBJ2-3|TRBV3-1/TRBV3-2|TRBD2|-
CASSQDYSGGYTDTQYF
TGTGCCAGCAGCCAAGATTATAGCGGGGGGTACACAGATACGCAGTATTTT
>TRBJ1-5|TRBV7-8|TRBD1|few
CASSSSPTGGNQPQHF
TGTGCCAGCAGTTCCTCGCCCACAGGGGGCAATCAGCCCCAGCATTTT
>TRBJ2-2|TRBV5-4|-|-
CASSTRLANTGELFF
TGTGCCAGCAGCACCCGACTGGCGAACACCGGGGAGCTGTTTTTT
>TRBJ1-1|TRBV3-1/TRBV3-2|TRBD1|many
CASSRTGEPNTEAFF
TGTGCCAGCAGTCGGACAGGGGAACCGAACACTGAAGCTTTCTTT